The 3 T cell receptor beta chains below all came from one sample that was sequenced in a study of cytomegalovirus exposure and HLA in healthy donors (dated by TCRdb to 2016 to 2017). Library construction relied on the immunoSEQ multiplex PCR assay. For the multiplex PCR, a mixture combining 60 forward primers for TCR Vbeta segments and 13 reverse primers for TCR Jbeta segments was used. Drawn from immuneACCESS, this table holds only the in-frame rearrangements with V and J called that TCRdb kept. Clones are partly lost; checked studies trace under half to an unresolved V gene and leave the rest unexplained. This sample is represented by about 190,000 clones; under 85% of them were singletons. 1.5% to 2% of the sample belongs to the ten largest clones. Sequencing used PBMCs. These receptors were taken from a woman aged 18 to 35 in good health and CMV-seronegative.

The chain employs TRBV30 and TRBJ2-2, with no clear D. This CDR3 is 14 amino acids long. Germline V gives CDR1 GTSNPN, CDR2 SVGIG (reference sequence). V lost 3 bases and J 5 bases, leaving 13 bases between the germline ends. This CDR3 reads CAWRIGLKTGELFF. In nucleotides, the CDR3 is TGTGCCTGGAGGATCGGTCTGAAAACCGGGGAGCTGTTTTTT. The whole variable domain, filled in from reference TRBV30 and TRBJ2-2, reads SQTIHQWPATLVQPVGSPLSLECTVEGTSNPNLYWYRQAAGRGLQLLFYSVGIGQISSEVPQNLSASRPQDRQFILSSKKLLLSDSGFYLCAWRIGLKTGELFFGEGSRLTVL.

The rearrangement uses TRBV25-1 and TRBJ1-1; the D gene is possibly TRBD1 (6 bases). V was clipped by 7 bases and J by 0 bases, with 18 bases between them. Germline CDR1 and CDR2: MGHDK and SYGVNS. CDR3 length equals 16 residues. CDR3 nucleotide sequence: TGTGCCAGCAAAACCACAACAGGGTTTATGAACACTGAAGCTTTCTTT. Translation: CASKTTTGFMNTEAFF.

This clone has only one observation. V usage is TRBV2 and J usage is TRBJ1-2; maybe TRBD1 (5 bases). The CDR3 contains 11 residues. Germline CDR1 is SNHLY and CDR2 is FYNNEI. Trimming took 3 bases from V and 12 from J, leaving 11 bases between them. This CDR3 reads CASSEGGSHTF. For the CDR3, the DNA is TGTGCCAGCAGTGAGGGGGGGTCGCACACCTTC.